Reported below is one TCR beta chain. Its antigen remains unidentified. The data stem from a study of Ad26.COV2.S vaccination and SARS-CoV-2 variants. Looking at the study overall: Intramuscular Ad26.COV2.S at 5x10^10 or 1x10^11 viral particles.

The treatment is: about 20 received Ad26.COV2.S at low or high dose, single or two shots; roughly five received placebo; per-sample allocation not given. Day 63 following the first vaccine or placebo injection was when the samples were taken. In Boston, an adult donor aged 18-55 years took part. Some clones are missing from TCRdb's copy, which holds only in-frame ones; the method was immunoSEQ multiplex PCR. The sample has 350,000 to 450,000 clones, under 90% seen once. General study findings and limits: Responses of spike-specific T cells (both CD8+ and CD4+) reportedly showed substantial breadth after vaccination. Researchers reported similar non-spike TCR breadth in vaccine and placebo recipients.

The starting material was peripheral blood, obtained in a trial of Ad26.COV2.S vaccine versus placebo. The receptor was derived from a person aged 18 to 65 who received the Ad26.COV2.S COVID-19 vaccine or a placebo.

The CDR3 protein is CASSVGGRVDEQFF. The CDR3 nucleotides are TGTGCCAGCAGCGTAGGCGGGAGGGTCGATGAGCAGTTCTTC. The J gene is TRBJ2-1, the V gene TRBV9, with 9 nucleotides matching TRBD2. The V gene's germline CDR1 is SGDLS and CDR2 YYNGEE. V lost 0 bases and J lost 8; bases outside the gene matches: 3. The CDR3 is made up of 14 amino acids.